Presented here are 22 T cell receptor beta chains from one specimen sequenced in a study of blood T cell repertoires in COVID-19. The repertoire was sequenced with immunoSEQ multiplex PCR; TCRdb's copy has only in-frame clones and lacks some. Of fewer than 350,000 clones in the sample, 65% to 90% were seen once. The sequenced sample was peripheral blood. Source of these receptors: a woman in her sixties or seventies with COVID-19, enrolled during active disease.

The V and J genes are TRBV12-3 or TRBV12-4 and TRBJ2-2; D is perhaps TRBD2 (5 bases). V was pared by 5 bases and J by 6 bases, with 10 bases between. This CDR3 has 13 residues. CDR3 in amino acids: CASSPGAAGELFF. CDR3 coding DNA: TGTGCCAGCAGTCCCGGAGCGGCCGGGGAGCTGTTTTTT.

V and J are TRBV10-2 and TRBJ1-1; 8 bases map to TRBD1. This CDR3 is built from 14 residues. Germline CDR1 reads WSHSY; CDR2 reads SAAADI. J was trimmed by 3 bases and V by 3 bases; bases with no gene match: 3. As DNA, the CDR3 is TGCGCCAGCAGTGATACAGGGGGATACACTGAAGCTTTCTTT. Its protein is CASSDTGGYTEAFF.

The chain joins TRBV12-5 to TRBJ2-3, with a weak D call TRBD2 (6 bases). V lost 6 bases and J lost 0, with 22 bases in between. The CDR3 is 18 amino acids. Germline V gene data show CDR1 as LGHNT and CDR2 as FRNRAP. The CDR3 DNA is TGTGCTAGTGGGCCTACTGCGGATGGGGGGATTAGCACAGATACGCAGTATTTT. It encodes CASGPTADGGISTDTQYF. The whole variable domain, remainder taken from reference TRBV12-5 and TRBJ2-3, is DARVTQTPRHKVTEMGQEVTMRCQPILGHNTVFWYRQTMMQGLELLAYFRNRAPLDDSGMPKDRFSAEMPDATLATLKIQPSEPRDSAVYFCASGPTADGGISTDTQYFGPGTRLTVL.

This clone has just one count. The gene calls are TRBV6-4 and TRBJ1-2; no clear D. The CDR3 totals 13 residues. CDR1 is MRHNA, CDR2 SNTAGT, per germline. V lost 0 bases and J lost 8, with 10 bases in between. CDR3 bases: TGTGCCAGCAGTGACTCGAGACATCGGGGCTACACCTTC. Its protein product is CASSDSRHRGYTF.

The genes are TRBV20-1 and TRBJ2-3, with TRBD2 as a possible D gene (6 bases). The CDR3 loop spans 15 amino acids. Germline loops: CDR1 DFQATT, CDR2 SNEGSKA (reference sequence). V was clipped by 3 bases and J by 2 bases, with 15 bases between them. CDR3 coding DNA: TGCAGTGCTAGTGACTTCGGGGAGGACACAGATACGCAGTATTTT. This encodes CSASDFGEDTDTQYF.

The J gene is TRBJ2-3, the V gene TRBV5-1; 10 bases are a match to TRBD2. The CDR3 has 15 residues. Germline V gene lookup returns CDR1 SGHRS and CDR2 YFSETQ. The junction had 4 bases not matched to a gene; V was cut back by 1 base and J by 5 bases. The CDR3 DNA is TGCGCCAGCAGCTTGAACAGCGGGGGGGAAGATACGCAGTATTTT. This encodes CASSLNSGGEDTQYF.

A single count supports this clone. The same CDR3 also results from other DNA sequences found in this sample. The chain joins TRBV5-4 to TRBJ1-2, with TRBD1 matching over 7 bases. J gave up 3 bases and V 4 bases, and 3 bases lay outside the gene matches. This CDR3 is built from 13 residues. CDR1 and CDR2 from the germline V gene are SGHNT and YYREEE (reference sequence). The CDR3 coding sequence is TGTGCCAGCAGCCGTACAGGGGACTATGGCTACACCTTC. Translating gives CASSRTGDYGYTF.

This clone has a handful of counts. The J gene is TRBJ2-1, the V gene TRBV4-2; 12 bases match TRBD2. The germline V gene has CDR1 LGHNA and CDR2 YNFKEQ. V lost 3 bases and J lost 6; bases outside the gene matches: 6. The CDR3 spans 16 residues. As DNA, the CDR3 is TGTGCCAGCAGCCACGTGACTAGCGGGGGTGCCAATGAGCAGTTCTTC. Amino acid sequence: CASSHVTSGGANEQFF.

The CDR3, as DNA: TGTGCCAGTAGTATGAGACAGGGAAGGACCGGGGAGCTGTTTTTT. It translates to CASSMRQGRTGELFF. V and J are TRBV19 and TRBJ2-2; TRBD1 matches 7 bases. Germline V gene data show CDR1 as LNHDA and CDR2 as SQIVND (reference sequence). V was clipped by 3 bases and J by 5 bases; unmatched bases: 6. This CDR3 comprises 15 residues.

This clone was observed a few times. The chain employs TRBV6-5 and TRBJ1-1; D perhaps matches TRBD1 (6 bases). Trimming took 0 bases from V and 4 from J, leaving 15 bases between them. CDR1 is MNHEY and CDR2 is SVGAGI in the germline V gene. This CDR3 contains 16 residues. The CDR3 is CASSYSSGRGGTEAFF. The CDR3 bases are TGTGCCAGCAGTTACTCGAGTGGCAGGGGCGGCACTGAAGCTTTCTTT.

This chain uses TRBV28 with TRBJ2-7; the D is unclear. The V gene's germline CDR1 is MDHEN and CDR2 SYDVKM. CDR3 size: 12 residues. V was clipped by 6 bases and J by 1 base, with 7 bases between them. The CDR3 nucleotides read TGTGCCAGCAGCTTGCGGTCCTACGAGCAGTACTTC. Translated, it gives CASSLRSYEQYF.

V usage is TRBV19 and J usage is TRBJ2-7; TRBD2 aligns across 12 bases. Trimming removed 3 bases from V and 2 bases from J; junction bases left unmatched: 5. The CDR3 covers 16 residues. Germline V lookup: CDR1 LNHDA, CDR2 SQIVND (reference sequence). As DNA, the CDR3 is TGTGCCAGTAGTATTGGGACTAGCGGGTTCCCCTACGAGCAGTACTTC. As protein: CASSIGTSGFPYEQYF.

The chain carries TRBV10-1 and TRBJ2-5; TRBD2 agrees at 7 bases. Germline values: CDR1 WNHNN, CDR2 SYGVQD (reference sequence). Unmatched junction bases numbered 8, after V lost 5 bases and J lost 5 bases. This CDR3 region has 14 residues. DNA for the CDR3: TGCGCCAGCAGTTCTAGCGGCCAAGGGGAGACCCAGTACTTC. This sequence encodes CASSSSGQGETQYF.

This chain links TRBV9 with TRBJ1-5, with 9 bases fitting TRBD1. V shed 3 bases and J 2 bases; nucleotides not matched to a gene: 12. The CDR3 spans 18 residues. Per the germline V gene, CDR1 is SGDLS and CDR2 is YYNGEE. The DNA for the CDR3 is TGTGCCAGCAGCGCCCCAGGGACAGGGACTTTTGGCAATCAGCCCCAGCATTTT. Translating it yields CASSAPGTGTFGNQPQHF.

The chain carries TRBV11-3 and TRBJ2-1; weak D call: TRBD1 (5 bases). Trimming left V 0 bases short and J 5 bases short, with 14 bases between. Germline assignment: CDR1 SGHNT and CDR2 YENEEA. There are 16 residues in the CDR3. The DNA of the CDR3 is TGTGCCAGCAGCTTAGAGAGGCAGGGCACGAACAATGAGCAGTTCTTC. Translated: CASSLERQGTNNEQFF.

CDR3 sequence (DNA): TGCGCCAGCAGCCAAGACGGGGGTTACGAGCAGTACTTC. This encodes CASSQDGGYEQYF. The rearrangement links TRBV4-1 to TRBJ2-7, with D perhaps matching TRBD2 (6 bases). V was pared by 0 bases and J by 4 bases, with 7 bases between. Germline loops: CDR1 MGHRA, CDR2 YSYEKL. The CDR3 spans 13 residues.

The chain employs TRBV18 and TRBJ2-3, with 10 nucleotides matching TRBD1. The germline V gene has CDR1 KGHSH and CDR2 LQKENI. V shed 5 bases, J shed 6 bases, and the junction held 5 bases outside the gene matches. The CDR3 is 14 amino acids. Written as DNA, the CDR3 is TGTGCCAGCTCAATCGGGACAGGGGAGGATACGCAGTATTTT. Translating it yields CASSIGTGEDTQYF. Looking up the rest from reference TRBV18 and TRBJ2-3 gives the full variable domain: NAGVMQNPRHLVRRRGQEARLRCSPMKGHSHVYWYRQLPEEGLKFMVYLQKENIIDESGMPKERFSAEFPKEGPSILRIQQVVRGDSAAYFCASSIGTGEDTQYFGPGTRLTVL.

The V call is TRBV5-4, the J call TRBJ2-5; 10 bases are shared with TRBD2. This CDR3 has 16 residues. With 4 bases clipped from V and 1 base from J, the junction kept 7 bases outside the gene matches. Germline-derived CDR1 and CDR2 are SGHNT and YYREEE (reference sequence). The CDR3 DNA sequence: TGTGCCAGCAGCATCCCTAGCGGGGGTTCCCAAGAGACCCAGTACTTC. It translates to CASSIPSGGSQETQYF.

The chain uses TRBV6-4 and TRBJ2-3, with no clear D. V lost 3 bases, J lost 9 bases, and 16 bases lay in between. The CDR3 consists of 14 residues. Germline V CDR1 and CDR2: MRHNA, SNTAGT. The CDR3 is CASSDFRGSGTQYF. In DNA form, the CDR3 reads TGTGCCAGCAGTGATTTTCGAGGTTCTGGAACGCAGTATTTT.

This rearrangement joins TRBV6-4 to TRBJ2-1, with D possibly being TRBD1 (6 bases). V was clipped by 2 bases and J by 8 bases, with 16 bases between them. This CDR3 is 15 amino acids long. CDR1 and CDR2 (germline): MRHNA, SNTAGT. The CDR3 bases are TGTGCCAGCAGTGACGCGAGACAGGTGGGGGATGAGCAGTTCTTC. As protein: CASSDARQVGDEQFF.

The chain joins TRBV30 to TRBJ1-5, with D tentatively TRBD1 (6 bases). Germline V gene data show CDR1 as GTSNPN and CDR2 as SVGIG (reference sequence). Trimming took off 0 bases at V and 1 base at J, with 10 bases between the two ends. This CDR3 comprises 15 residues. CDR3 protein: CAWSVGGKSNQPQHF. The DNA for the CDR3 is TGTGCCTGGAGTGTAGGGGGAAAAAGCAATCAGCCCCAGCATTTT. Looking up the rest from reference TRBV30 and TRBJ1-5 gives the full variable domain: SQTIHQWPATLVQPVGSPLSLECTVEGTSNPNLYWYRQAAGRGLQLLFYSVGIGQISSEVPQNLSASRPQDRQFILSSKKLLLSDSGFYLCAWSVGGKSNQPQHFGDGTRLSIL.

The chain employs TRBV3-1 (or the pseudogene TRBV3-2) and TRBJ2-5, with TRBD2 matching 7 bases. The germline V gene encodes CDR1 LGHDT and CDR2 YNNKEL (reference sequence). There are 16 residues in the CDR3. The V and J ends lost 3 bases and 4 bases, in that order; junction bases with no gene match: 11. The CDR3 here is CASSQGLGGILETQYF. DNA for the CDR3: TGTGCCAGCAGCCAGGGCTTGGGGGGGATTTTAGAGACCCAGTACTTC.